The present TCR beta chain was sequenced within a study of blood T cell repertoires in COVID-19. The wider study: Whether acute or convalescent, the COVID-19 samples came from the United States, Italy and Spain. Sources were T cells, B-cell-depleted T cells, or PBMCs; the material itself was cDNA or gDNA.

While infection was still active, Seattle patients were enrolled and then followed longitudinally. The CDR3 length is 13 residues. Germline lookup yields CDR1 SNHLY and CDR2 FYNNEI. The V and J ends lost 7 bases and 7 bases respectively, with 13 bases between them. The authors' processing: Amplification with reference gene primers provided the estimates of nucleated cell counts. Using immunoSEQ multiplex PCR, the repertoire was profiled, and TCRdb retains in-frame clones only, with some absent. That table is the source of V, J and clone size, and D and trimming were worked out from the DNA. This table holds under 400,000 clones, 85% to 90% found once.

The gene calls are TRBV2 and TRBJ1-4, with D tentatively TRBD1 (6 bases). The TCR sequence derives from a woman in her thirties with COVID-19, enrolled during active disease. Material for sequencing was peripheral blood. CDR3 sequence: CASTKQGFEKLFF. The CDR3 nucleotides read TGTGCCAGCACGAAACAGGGATTTGAAAAACTGTTTTTT.